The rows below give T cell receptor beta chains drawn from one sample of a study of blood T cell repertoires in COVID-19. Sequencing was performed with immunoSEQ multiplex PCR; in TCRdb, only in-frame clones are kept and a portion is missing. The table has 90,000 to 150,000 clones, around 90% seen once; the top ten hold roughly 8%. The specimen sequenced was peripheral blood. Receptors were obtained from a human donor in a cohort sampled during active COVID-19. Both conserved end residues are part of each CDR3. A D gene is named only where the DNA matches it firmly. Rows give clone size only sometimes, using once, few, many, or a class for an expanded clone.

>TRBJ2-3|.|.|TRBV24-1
TGTGCCACCAGTGATTTGCACAGGGAGGGTGACACAGATACGCAGTATTTT
CATSDLHREGDTDTQYF
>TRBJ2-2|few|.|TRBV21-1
TGTGCCAGCAGCATAAGGGTACGACAGGGGAAAATTGTGAACACCGGGGAGCTGTTTTTT
CASSIRVRQGKIVNTGELFF
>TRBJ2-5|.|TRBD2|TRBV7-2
TGTGCCAGCAGCTGGCCGGGACTAGCGGGGCCTCAAGAGACCCAGTACTTC
CASSWPGLAGPQETQYF
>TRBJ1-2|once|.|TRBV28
TGTGCCAGCAGTCAACAAGATAACTATGGCTACACCTTC
CASSQQDNYGYTF
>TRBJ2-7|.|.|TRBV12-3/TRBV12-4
TGTGCCAGCAGCTCTTCCTACGAGCAGTACTTC
CASSSSYEQYF
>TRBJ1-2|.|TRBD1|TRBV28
TGTGCCAGCACCTCCCCCACAGGGGGAGACTATGGCTACACCTTC
CASTSPTGGDYGYTF
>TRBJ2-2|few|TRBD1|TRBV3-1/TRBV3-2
TGTGCCAGCAGCCCGTTGGCAGGGGGCATCACCGGGGAGCTGTTTTTT
CASSPLAGGITGELFF
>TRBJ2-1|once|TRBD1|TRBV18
TGTGCCAGCTCACAGGGACAGGGGGCGCTTGAGCAGTTCTTC
CASSQGQGALEQFF
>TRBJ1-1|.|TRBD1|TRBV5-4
TGTGCCAGCAGCACGGGACAGGGTGACACTGAAGCTTTCTTT
CASSTGQGDTEAFF
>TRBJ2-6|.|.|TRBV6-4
TGTGCCAGCAGTGACCGCCAGGGTAGTGGGGCCAACGTCCTGACTTTC
CASSDRQGSGANVLTF
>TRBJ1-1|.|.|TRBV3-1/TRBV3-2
TGTGCCAGCAGCCCCAAGGGAGACACTGAAGCTTTCTTT
CASSPKGDTEAFF
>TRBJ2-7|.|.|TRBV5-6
TGTGCCAGCAGCTCGAATACTAACCACGGCTACGAGCAGTACTTC
CASSSNTNHGYEQYF
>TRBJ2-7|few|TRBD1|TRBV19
TGTGCCAGTAGCATGGGATCAGGACAGGGAGGCCGAGAGCAGTACTTC
CASSMGSGQGGREQYF
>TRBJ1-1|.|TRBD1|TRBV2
TGTGCCAGCACCTTCAGGGGACAGGGAAACACTGAAGCTTTCTTT
CASTFRGQGNTEAFF
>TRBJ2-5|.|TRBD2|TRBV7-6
TGTGCCAGCAACACGGCGGGACTACAAGAGACCCAGTACTTC
CASNTAGLQETQYF
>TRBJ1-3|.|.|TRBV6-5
TGTGCCAGTCACTCCTCTGGAAACACCATATATTTT
CASHSSGNTIYF
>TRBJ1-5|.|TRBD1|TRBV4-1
TGCGCCAGCAGCCAAGAAAGGACAGGGGGCCGTTATCAGCCCCAGCATTTT
CASSQERTGGRYQPQHF
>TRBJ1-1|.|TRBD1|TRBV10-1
TGCGCCAGCAGCTGGACAGGGGATTTGACTGAAGCTTTCTTT
CASSWTGDLTEAFF
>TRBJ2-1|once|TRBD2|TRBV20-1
TGCAGTGCTAGTAAGGCTAGCGGGAGCAATGAGCAGTTCTTC
CSASKASGSNEQFF
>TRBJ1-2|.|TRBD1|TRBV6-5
TGTGCCAGCAGTTACTCCCGGACAGGGGGTGGCTATGGCTACACCTTC
CASSYSRTGGGYGYTF
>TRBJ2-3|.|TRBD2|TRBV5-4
TGTGCCAGCAGCCCTAGGGAGGGGAACACAGATACGCAGTATTTT
CASSPREGNTDTQYF
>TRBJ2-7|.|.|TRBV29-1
TGCAGCGTTGAAGAGGGGCACGAGCAGTACTTC
CSVEEGHEQYF
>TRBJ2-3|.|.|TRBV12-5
TGTGCTAGTGGTTTGGGGACTTCCTCCGGTCAAGATACGCAGTATTTT
CASGLGTSSGQDTQYF
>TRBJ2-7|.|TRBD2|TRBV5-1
TGCGCCAGCAGCACGGGACTAGCGGGGGGCTTGTCCTACGAGCAGTACTTC
CASSTGLAGGLSYEQYF
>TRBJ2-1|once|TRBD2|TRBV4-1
TGCGCCAGCAGCCCCCCGGGACTAGCGAATGAGCAGTTCTTC
CASSPPGLANEQFF
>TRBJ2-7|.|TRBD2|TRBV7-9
TGTGCCAGCAGCTTAGCGGCGGGAGGGCTTTACGAGCAGTACTTC
CASSLAAGGLYEQYF
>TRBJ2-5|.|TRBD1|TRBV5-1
TGCGCCAGCAGTTTGAGGACGCCGGGACAGGGCCAAGAGACCCAGTACTTC
CASSLRTPGQGQETQYF
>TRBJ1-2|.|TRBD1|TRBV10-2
TGCGCCAGCAGGGACAGGGAAAACTATGGCTACACCTTC
CASRDRENYGYTF
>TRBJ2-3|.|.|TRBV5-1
TGCGCCAGCAGCTTGAGGGTTAGCGCGCAACGCACAGATACGCAGTATTTT
CASSLRVSAQRTDTQYF
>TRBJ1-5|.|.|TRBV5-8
TGTGCCAGCAGCCGGGGGAAATTAGGATACAGCAATCAGCCCCAGCATTTT
CASSRGKLGYSNQPQHF
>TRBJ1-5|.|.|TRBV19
TGTGCCAGTAGTCCGGGGGGGCCCCAGCATTTT
CASSPGGPQHF
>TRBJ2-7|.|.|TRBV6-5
TGTGCCAGCAGTTTTGGCGGGGACAGAGGTTCCTACGAGCAGTACTTC
CASSFGGDRGSYEQYF
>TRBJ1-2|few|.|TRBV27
TGTGCCAGCAGGTCTCAGGGGAACTATGGCTACACCTTC
CASRSQGNYGYTF
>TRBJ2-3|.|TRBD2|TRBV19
TGTGCCAGTACCTCACCGGGACTAGGCGTCACAGATACGCAGTATTTT
CASTSPGLGVTDTQYF
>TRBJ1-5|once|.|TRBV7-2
TGTGCCAGCAGCTTAGAGACAGGCCGCAATCAGCCCCAGCATTTT
CASSLETGRNQPQHF
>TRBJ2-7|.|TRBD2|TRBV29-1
TGCAGCGTTGGAAAGGAAATTCGCGGGGGGTCGATCTTCTCTGGCGAGGACGAGCAGTACTTC
CSVGKEIRGGSIFSGEDEQYF
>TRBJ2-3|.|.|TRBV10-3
TGTGCCATCAGTGAGGCGGATTCTATACAATCGACAGATACGCAGTATTTT
CAISEADSIQSTDTQYF
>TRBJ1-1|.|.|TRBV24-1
TGTGCCACCAGTGATTCTGGAGGAAGGAACACTGAAGCTTTCTTT
CATSDSGGRNTEAFF
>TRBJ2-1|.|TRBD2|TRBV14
TGTGCCAGCAGCCACCTAGCGGGAACATACAATGAGCAGTTCTTC
CASSHLAGTYNEQFF
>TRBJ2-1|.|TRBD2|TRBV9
TGTGCCAGCAGCGTAGTCAGCATGCCGAGCGGGGTGGGTTACAATGAGCAGTTCTTC
CASSVVSMPSGVGYNEQFF
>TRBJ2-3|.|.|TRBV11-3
TGTGCCAGCAGCTTCTTTGATACGCAGTATTTT
CASSFFDTQYF
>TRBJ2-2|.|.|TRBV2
TGTGCCAGCAGTGTTAACGCGGGGGCCAACACCGGGGAGCTGTTTTTT
CASSVNAGANTGELFF
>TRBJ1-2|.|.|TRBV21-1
TGTGCCAGCAGCAAAGATTGGCCACGCTATGGCTACACCTTC
CASSKDWPRYGYTF
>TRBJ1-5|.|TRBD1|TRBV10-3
TGTGCCATCAGTGAGGGACAGGGAGGACAGCCCCAGCATTTT
CAISEGQGGQPQHF
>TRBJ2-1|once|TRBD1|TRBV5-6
TGTGCCAGCAGCTTAACAGGGGGCGCTCCGGGTGAGCAGTTCTTC
CASSLTGGAPGEQFF
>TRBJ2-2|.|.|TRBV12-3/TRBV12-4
TGTGCCAGCAGGTTGGGGGGAGGAAGGGAGCTGTTTTTT
CASRLGGGRELFF
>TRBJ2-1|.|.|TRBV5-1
TGCGCCAGCAGCTTGATCAGAGCCTCTAGTGAGCAGTTCTTC
CASSLIRASSEQFF
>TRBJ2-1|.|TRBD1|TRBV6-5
TGTGCCAGCAGTTTCGGACAGGCCCGGCAGGGGTCTGTTGAGTTCTTC
CASSFGQARQGSVEFF
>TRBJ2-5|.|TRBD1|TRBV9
TGTGCCAGCAGCGCGTCCGGACAGGGGGCTTTTATAAAGACCCAGTACTTC
CASSASGQGAFIKTQYF
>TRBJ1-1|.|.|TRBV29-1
TGCAGCGTTGCGGACAGTGAAGCTTTCTTT
CSVADSEAFF
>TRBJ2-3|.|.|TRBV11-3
TGTGCCAGCAGCTTAGGGGCTCCTAGCACAGATACGCAGTATTTT
CASSLGAPSTDTQYF
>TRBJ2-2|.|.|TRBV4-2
TGTGCCAGCAGCCCTAGCGTTACCGGGGAGCTGTTTTTT
CASSPSVTGELFF
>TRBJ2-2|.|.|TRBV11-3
TGTGCCAGCAGCTTAGCTCCGGGACAGAACACCGGGGAGCTGTTTTTT
CASSLAPGQNTGELFF